This entry describes one T cell receptor (beta chain). Its antigen is unknown. Base qualities were left out, and no much larger clone turns up one base away. Cut back by 5 bases and 0 bases, the V and J ends lie 13 bases apart. The CDR3, from cysteine to phenylalanine, totals 15 residues. Just CDR3 DNA is preserved here, 45 bases in frame from base 1. As encoded in the germline V gene, CDR1 is KGHDR while CDR2 is SFDVKD. The sequencing machine was an Illumina NovaSeq 6000. TCRalpha and TCRbeta cDNA libraries were constructed by 5'RACE with constant-segment primers, with sample barcodes and unique molecular identifiers being introduced. Trizol reagent was used to extract RNA from every sample. Library amplification was performed in two PCR steps, and a second sample barcode and Illumina TruSeq adapters were introduced in the second step. The libraries were sequenced on an Illumina NovaSeq using 2 x 150 bp paired-end reads. Per the source publication's procedure: With migec v1.2.7, reads were demultiplexed and then collapsed into UMI-guided consensus sequences. Using mixcr v2.1.11, UMI consensuses were aligned to TRA and TRB V and J templates and then assembled into clonotypes. Clonotypes were classified as expanded or contracted when called significant by both edgeR and NoisET, with noise models trained on biological replicates. edgeR calls used a false discovery rate-adjusted p below 0.01 and a log2 fold-change threshold of 1. As an exploratory analysis of dynamics, PCA with hierarchical clustering was applied to max-normalized trajectories of the 1000 most abundant clonotypes. The CD4 or CD8 phenotype of responding clones was assigned using the separately sequenced CD4+ and CD8+ repertoires. TCRdb trimmed the raw reads at Q25, called clones with MiXCR and kept productive beta chains. Each CDR3 protein gets just one entry, which takes the most common genes and DNA from the rows behind it. These V and J calls are TCRdb output, not the study's own analysis. This sample comprises 450,000 or so distinct CDR3 sequences, about 20% of them detected only once. The ten largest clones capture around 8% of the sample.

These data are taken from a study of T-cell memory formation after mild COVID-19 (dated by TCRdb to the early 2020s). With regard to the full study: Most TCR sequence clusters were specific to one of the two donors. In a couple of donors, T-cell clones that expanded and contracted after mild COVID-19 were tracked by sequencing TCRalpha and TCRbeta repertoires over time. Two young, previously healthy adult volunteers made up the cohort, one male and one female. General study outcomes and caveats: The second-wave clones that peaked on day 37 were not confirmed to be SARS-CoV-2 specific. Contracting CD4+ clones were found mainly in CM and EM memory subsets, while CD8+ clones were enriched in EMRA. Some responding clones were found in pre-infection memory, which suggests that pre-existing cross-reactive memory T cells took part in the SARS-CoV-2 response. From day 15 to 85, contracting clones showed balanced CD4/CD8 phenotypes, whereas a second wave of clones that expanded from day 15 to 37 leaned towards CD4+. Only a couple of mild cases were covered by the study, and larger cohorts that include severe cases with pre-infection samples were considered necessary.

PBMCs were isolated by Ficoll-Paque density gradient centrifugation. The chain is encoded by TRBV24-1 joined to TRBJ2-7; confidence is insufficient to name the D gene. The TCR originated in an adult woman who had mild COVID-19 (a few samples of this study predate the infection). The sample titles of this study are shuffled in the database, so cell type and time point are left out; the donor was told from shared clones. The specimen was PBMCs or a T cell subset sorted from them (not recorded which). The bases are TGTGCCACCAGTGCAGGCGGCGTGAGCTCCTACGAGCAGTACTTC. It codes for CATSAGGVSSYEQYF.